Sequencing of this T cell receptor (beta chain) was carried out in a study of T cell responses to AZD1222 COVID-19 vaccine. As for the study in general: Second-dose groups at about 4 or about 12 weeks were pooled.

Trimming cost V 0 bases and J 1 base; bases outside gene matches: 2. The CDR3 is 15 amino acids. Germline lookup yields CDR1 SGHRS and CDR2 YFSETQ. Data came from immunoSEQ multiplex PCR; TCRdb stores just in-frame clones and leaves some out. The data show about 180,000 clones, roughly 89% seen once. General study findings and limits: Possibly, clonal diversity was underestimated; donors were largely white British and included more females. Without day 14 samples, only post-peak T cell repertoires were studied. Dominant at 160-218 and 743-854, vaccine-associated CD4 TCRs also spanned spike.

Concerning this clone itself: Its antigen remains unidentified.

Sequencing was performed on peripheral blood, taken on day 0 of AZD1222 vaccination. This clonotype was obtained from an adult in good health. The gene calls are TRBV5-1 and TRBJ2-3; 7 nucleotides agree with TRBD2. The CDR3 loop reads CASSLVAGGTDTQYF. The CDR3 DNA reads TGCGCCAGCAGCTTGGTGGCGGGAGGCACAGATACGCAGTATTTT. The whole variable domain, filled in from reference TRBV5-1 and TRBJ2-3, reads KAGVTQTPRYLIKTRGQQVTLSCSPISGHRSVSWYQQTPGQGLQFLFEYFSETQRNKGNFPGRFSGRQFSNSRSEMNVSTLELGDSALYLCASSLVAGGTDTQYFGPGTRLTVL.